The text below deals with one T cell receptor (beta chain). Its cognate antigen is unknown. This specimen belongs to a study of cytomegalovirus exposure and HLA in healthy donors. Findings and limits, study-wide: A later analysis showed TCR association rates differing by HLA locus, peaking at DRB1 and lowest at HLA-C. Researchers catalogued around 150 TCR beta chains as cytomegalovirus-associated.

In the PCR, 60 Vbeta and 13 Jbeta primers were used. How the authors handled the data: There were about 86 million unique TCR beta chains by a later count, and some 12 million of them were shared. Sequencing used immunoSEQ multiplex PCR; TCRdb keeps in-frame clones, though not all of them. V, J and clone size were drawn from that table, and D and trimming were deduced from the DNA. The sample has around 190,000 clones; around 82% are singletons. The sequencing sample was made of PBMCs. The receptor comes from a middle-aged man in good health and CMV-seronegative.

The CDR3 spells CAWSVGGQAYEQYF. The DNA of the CDR3 is TGTGCCTGGAGTGTAGGAGGGCAAGCCTACGAGCAGTACTTC. The chain links TRBV30 to TRBJ2-7; the D gene is possibly TRBD2 (6 bases). The germline CDR1 and CDR2 sequences are GTSNPN and SVGIG (reference sequence). The CDR3 sequence is 14 residues long. Trimming left V 0 bases short and J 2 bases short, with 11 bases between.